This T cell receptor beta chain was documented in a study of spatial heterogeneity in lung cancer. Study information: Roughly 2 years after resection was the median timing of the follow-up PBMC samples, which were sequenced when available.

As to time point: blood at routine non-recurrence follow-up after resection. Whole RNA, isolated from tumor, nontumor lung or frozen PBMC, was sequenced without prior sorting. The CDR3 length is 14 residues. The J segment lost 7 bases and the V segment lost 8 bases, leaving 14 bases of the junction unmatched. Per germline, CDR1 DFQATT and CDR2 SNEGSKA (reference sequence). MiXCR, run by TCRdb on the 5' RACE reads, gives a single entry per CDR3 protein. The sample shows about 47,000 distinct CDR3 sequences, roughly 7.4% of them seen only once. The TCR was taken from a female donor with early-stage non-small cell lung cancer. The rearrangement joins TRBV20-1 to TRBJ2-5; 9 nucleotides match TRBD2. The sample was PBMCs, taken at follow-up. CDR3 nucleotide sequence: TGCAGTCTGCGACGGAGCGGGGGGCGTGGGACCCAGTACTTC. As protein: CSLRRSGGRGTQYF.